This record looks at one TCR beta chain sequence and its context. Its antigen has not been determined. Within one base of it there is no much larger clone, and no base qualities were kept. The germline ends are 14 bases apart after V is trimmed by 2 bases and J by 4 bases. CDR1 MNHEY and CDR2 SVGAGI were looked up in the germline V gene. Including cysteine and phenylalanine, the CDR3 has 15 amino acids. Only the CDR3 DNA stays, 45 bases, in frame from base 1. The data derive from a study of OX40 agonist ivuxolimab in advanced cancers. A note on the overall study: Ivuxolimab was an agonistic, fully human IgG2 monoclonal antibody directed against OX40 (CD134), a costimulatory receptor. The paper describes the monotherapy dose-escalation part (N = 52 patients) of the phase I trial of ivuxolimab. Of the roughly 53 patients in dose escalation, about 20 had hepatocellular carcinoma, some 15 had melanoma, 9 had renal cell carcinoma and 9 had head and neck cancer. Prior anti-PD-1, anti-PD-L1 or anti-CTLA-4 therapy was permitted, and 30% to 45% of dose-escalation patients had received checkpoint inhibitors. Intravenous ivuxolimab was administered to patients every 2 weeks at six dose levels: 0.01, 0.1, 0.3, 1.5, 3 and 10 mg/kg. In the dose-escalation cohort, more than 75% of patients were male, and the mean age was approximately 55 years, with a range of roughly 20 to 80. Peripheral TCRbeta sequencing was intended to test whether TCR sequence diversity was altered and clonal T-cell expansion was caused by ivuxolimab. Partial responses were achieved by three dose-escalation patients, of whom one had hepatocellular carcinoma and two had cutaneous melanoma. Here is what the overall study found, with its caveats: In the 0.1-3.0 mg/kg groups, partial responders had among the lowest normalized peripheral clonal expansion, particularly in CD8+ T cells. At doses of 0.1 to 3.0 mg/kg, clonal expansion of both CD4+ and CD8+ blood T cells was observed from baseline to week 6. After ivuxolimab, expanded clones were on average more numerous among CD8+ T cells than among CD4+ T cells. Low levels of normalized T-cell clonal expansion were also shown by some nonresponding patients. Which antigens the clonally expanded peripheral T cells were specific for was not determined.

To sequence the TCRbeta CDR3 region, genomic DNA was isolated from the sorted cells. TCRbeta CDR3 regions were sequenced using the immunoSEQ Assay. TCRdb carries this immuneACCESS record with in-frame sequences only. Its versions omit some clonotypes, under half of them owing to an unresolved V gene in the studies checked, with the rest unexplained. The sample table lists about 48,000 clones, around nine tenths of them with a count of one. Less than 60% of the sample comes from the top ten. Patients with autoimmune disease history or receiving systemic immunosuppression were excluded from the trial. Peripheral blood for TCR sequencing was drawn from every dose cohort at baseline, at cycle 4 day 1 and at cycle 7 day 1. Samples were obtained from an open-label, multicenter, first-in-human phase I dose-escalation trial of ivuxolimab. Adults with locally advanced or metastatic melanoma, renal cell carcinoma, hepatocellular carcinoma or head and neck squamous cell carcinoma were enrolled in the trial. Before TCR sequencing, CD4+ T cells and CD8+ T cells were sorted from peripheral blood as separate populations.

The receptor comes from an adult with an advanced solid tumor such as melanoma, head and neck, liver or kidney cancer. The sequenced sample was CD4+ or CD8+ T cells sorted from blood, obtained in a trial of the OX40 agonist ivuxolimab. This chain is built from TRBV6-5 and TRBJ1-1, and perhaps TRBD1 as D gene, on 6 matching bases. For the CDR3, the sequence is CASSYVKGGSTEAFF. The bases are TGTGCCAGCAGTTACGTCAAGGGGGGAAGCACTGAAGCTTTCTTT.